Below, 25 T cell receptor beta chains from the same sample are listed, as sequenced in a study of cytomegalovirus exposure and HLA in healthy donors (dated by TCRdb to the late 2010s). Preparation of the library involved the immunoSEQ multiplex PCR assay. For the multiplex PCR, a mixture combining 60 forward primers for TCR Vbeta segments and 13 reverse primers for TCR Jbeta segments was used. TCRdb limited this immuneACCESS table to in-frame rearrangements with V and J called. A share of clones is missing; checked studies link under half to unresolved V genes, and the rest is unexplained. Here the sample has about 120,000 clones; approximately 80% occur a single time. The top ten clonotypes cover about a tenth of the sample. Sequencing was performed on PBMCs. These receptors were collected from a man aged 25 to 40 in good health and CMV-seropositive.

The rearrangement links TRBV30 to TRBJ2-5, with D maybe TRBD1 (8 bases). Deletions cut 0 bases from V and 4 bases from J, with 24 bases between. Germline CDR1 and CDR2: GTSNPN and SVGIG (reference sequence). There are 18 residues in the CDR3. The CDR3 DNA reads as TGTGCCTGGAGTGTAGGATGGGGGGGCCAGGGGGCTTTAGAGACCCAGTACTTC. It encodes CAWSVGWGGQGALETQYF.

The chain recombines TRBV5-1 with TRBJ2-7; tentatively, D is TRBD2 (7 bases). This CDR3 is built from 16 residues. Germline values: CDR1 SGHRS, CDR2 YFSETQ. V lost 0 bases to trimming and J lost 1 base, with 14 bases between them. Here the CDR3 DNA reads TGCGCCAGCAGCTTGGGGGGGGGCGGAGCGTCCTACGAGCAGTACTTC. Translation: CASSLGGGGASYEQYF.

The V call is TRBV9, the J call TRBJ2-1, with TRBD2 identical over 8 bases. The CDR3 length is 14 residues. Trimming removed 0 bases from V and 6 bases from J; junction bases left unmatched: 2. Per germline, CDR1 SGDLS and CDR2 YYNGEE. The CDR3 DNA is TGTGCCAGCAGCGTAGCGGGACTAGTCAATGAGCAGTTCTTC. Translating gives CASSVAGLVNEQFF. The full variable domain, its missing parts supplied by reference TRBV9 and TRBJ2-1, is DSGVTQTPKHLITATGQRVTLRCSPRSGDLSVYWYQQSLDQGLQFLIQYYNGEERAKGNILERFSAQQFPDLHSELNLSSLELGDSALYFCASSVAGLVNEQFFGPGTRLTVL.

The V call is TRBV7-9, the J call TRBJ2-2; D call uncertain. The CDR3 covers 14 residues. V was shortened by 2 bases and J by 6 bases, with 10 bases between the two germline ends. Germline V gene sequence: CDR1 SEHNR, CDR2 FQNEAQ (reference sequence). The CDR3 region has the DNA TGTGCCAGCAGCTTATGGGCCGACCCCGGGGAGCTGTTTTTT. Encoded protein: CASSLWADPGELFF.

In this sample, this clone turned up once. The rearrangement joins TRBV2 to TRBJ2-3; 11 bases map to TRBD2. Germline assignment: CDR1 SNHLY and CDR2 FYNNEI. With V trimmed by 3 bases and J by 6 bases, 14 bases remained unmatched. The CDR3 sequence is 18 residues long. This chain's CDR3 is CASSDAPGTSGSMDTQYF. The CDR3 nucleotides read TGTGCCAGCAGTGACGCCCCCGGGACTAGCGGCAGCATGGATACGCAGTATTTT.

This clone was observed a handful of times. The rearrangement links TRBV28 to TRBJ2-1, with TRBD2 identical over 8 bases. There are 15 residues in the CDR3. Germline V gene sequence: CDR1 MDHEN, CDR2 SYDVKM. J lost 6 bases, V lost 6 bases, and 10 bases had no gene match. This CDR3 is CASRPTGSGINEQFF. The CDR3 nucleotides are TGTGCCAGCAGACCCACTGGTAGCGGGATCAATGAGCAGTTCTTC.

The chain has TRBV7-8 and TRBJ2-2; TRBD1 aligns across 7 bases. Losses at the gene ends were 5 bases for V and 1 base for J; bases not matched to a gene: 4. Looked up from germline, CDR1 is SGHVS and CDR2 is FQNEAQ. This CDR3 is built from 15 residues. The CDR3 loop reads CASSQGQWNTGELFF. Here the CDR3 DNA reads TGTGCCAGCAGCCAGGGACAGTGGAACACCGGGGAGCTGTTTTTT. Based on the CDR3 plus reference TRBV7-8 and TRBJ2-2, the full variable domain is GAGVSQSPRYKVAKRGQDVALRCDPISGHVSLFWYQQALGQGPEFLTYFQNEAQLDKSGLPSDRFFAERPEGSVSTLKIQRTQQEDSAVYLCASSQGQWNTGELFFGEGSRLTVL.

This clone occurred once. This chain uses TRBV19 with TRBJ2-3, with TRBD1 matching over 7 bases. This CDR3 contains 15 residues. Germline V CDR1 and CDR2: LNHDA, SQIVND (reference sequence). Trimming at V came to 6 bases and at J to 2 bases, leaving 8 bases not matched to a gene. CDR3 loop: CASRKYRGFTDTQYF. CDR3 DNA sequence: TGTGCCAGTAGGAAATACAGGGGTTTCACAGATACGCAGTATTTT.

The J gene is TRBJ2-7, the V gene TRBV7-9; 9 nucleotides match TRBD2. CDR3 size: 16 residues. Germline V gives CDR1 SEHNR, CDR2 FQNEAQ (reference sequence). The V and J ends lost 3 bases and 3 bases, in that order; junction bases with no gene match: 9. Written as DNA, the CDR3 is TGTGCCAGCAGCTTCATATTTAGCGGGAGAAACTACGAGCAGTACTTC. This codes for CASSFIFSGRNYEQYF.

This clone was seen a few times. The chain couples TRBV5-1 to TRBJ2-7, with D maybe TRBD2 (5 bases). The CDR3 runs to 13 residues. V lost 3 bases to trimming and J lost 6 bases, with 13 bases between them. CDR1 and CDR2 from the germline V gene are SGHRS and YFSETQ. CDR3 residues: CASSSLTSSEQYF. The DNA for the CDR3 is TGCGCCAGCAGCTCCTTAACTAGTTCCGAGCAGTACTTC.

The chain links TRBV5-1 to TRBJ2-3, with 11 bases that match TRBD2. Trimming cost V 0 bases and J 4 bases; bases outside gene matches: 4. Germline-derived CDR1 and CDR2 are SGHRS and YFSETQ. The CDR3 length is 16 residues. The CDR3 sequence: CASSLGTSGFSDTQYF. CDR3 bases: TGCGCCAGCAGCTTGGGGACTAGCGGGTTTTCAGATACGCAGTATTTT. The whole variable domain, remainder taken from reference TRBV5-1 and TRBJ2-3, is KAGVTQTPRYLIKTRGQQVTLSCSPISGHRSVSWYQQTPGQGLQFLFEYFSETQRNKGNFPGRFSGRQFSNSRSEMNVSTLELGDSALYLCASSLGTSGFSDTQYFGPGTRLTVL.

This chain connects TRBV5-8 to TRBJ2-7; D might be TRBD2 (6 bases). This CDR3 spans 15 amino acids. The germline gives CDR1 SGHTS, CDR2 YDEGEE. Trimming took 5 bases from V and 4 from J, leaving 19 bases between them. The CDR3 reads CASRSRGGRAYEQYF. In DNA form, the CDR3 reads TGTGCCAGCAGGTCCCGGGGAGGCCGAGCTTACGAGCAGTACTTC. Variable domain in full (rest from reference TRBV5-8 and TRBJ2-7): EAGVTQSPTHLIKTRGQQATLRCSPISGHTSVYWYQQALGLGLQFLLWYDEGEERNRGNFPPRFSGRQFPNYSSELNVNALELEDSALYLCASRSRGGRAYEQYFGPGTRLTVT.

In its sample, this clone ranks as medium-sized. CDR3 DNA sequence: TGTGCCAGCAGTGACACCGACAGGGGGGATGGCTACACCTTC. Its translation is CASSDTDRGDGYTF. The V gene is TRBV25-1, the J gene TRBJ1-2, with 9 bases that match TRBD1. With 3 bases clipped from V and 6 bases from J, the junction kept 5 bases outside the gene matches. The germline V gene encodes CDR1 MGHDK and CDR2 SYGVNS. CDR3 length: 14 amino acids.

V gene TRBV14 combines with J gene TRBJ2-7; 10 bases map to TRBD2. J lost 2 bases, V lost 3 bases, and 4 bases had no gene match. This CDR3 has 15 amino acids. CDR1 SGHDN and CDR2 FVKESK come from the germline V gene. The CDR3 loop reads CASSQSSGSPYEQYF. The CDR3 DNA reads TGTGCCAGCAGCCAGTCTAGCGGGAGTCCCTACGAGCAGTACTTC.

V and J are TRBV7-2 and TRBJ1-1, with D possibly TRBD1 on 5 matching bases. The CDR3 is 14 residues long. Trimming took 5 bases from V and 1 from J, leaving 11 bases between them. Germline loops: CDR1 SGHTA, CDR2 FQGNSA. The CDR3, as DNA: TGTGCCAGCAGCGCCAGGGTATGGAACACTGAAGCTTTCTTT. As protein: CASSARVWNTEAFF. Drawing the rest from reference TRBV7-2 and TRBJ1-1, the complete variable domain is GAGVSQSPSNKVTEKGKDVELRCDPISGHTALYWYRQSLGQGLEFLIYFQGNSAPDKSGLPSDRFSAERTGGSVSTLTIQRTQQEDSAVYLCASSARVWNTEAFFGQGTRLTVV.

There are a few counts of this clone. CDR3 DNA: TGTGCCAGCAGTGAAGGACTAGCTGAGCAGTTCTTC. Its translation: CASSEGLAEQFF. The chain combines TRBV2 with TRBJ2-1, with 7 positions matching TRBD2. The V gene end was trimmed by 1 base and the J gene end by 9 bases; junction bases not matched to a gene: 0. CDR1 SNHLY and CDR2 FYNNEI come from the germline V gene. The CDR3 is made up of 12 amino acids.

This clone was counted between two and nine times. The chain is built from TRBV15 and TRBJ2-5; a possible D gene is TRBD1 (7 bases). The V end was cut by 2 bases, the J end by 4 bases, with 14 bases between. This CDR3 has 15 amino acids. Germline V gene data show CDR1 as LNHNV and CDR2 as YYDKDF (reference sequence). CDR3 in DNA: TGTGCCACCAGCAGAACTTACAGGGGAGGAGAGACCCAGTACTTC. Its translation is CATSRTYRGGETQYF.

This sequence joins TRBV28 and TRBJ1-3; 9 nucleotides match TRBD1. Germline V gives CDR1 MDHEN, CDR2 SYDVKM. CDR3 size: 16 residues. The V segment lost 7 bases and the J segment 2 bases; nucleotides outside the gene matches: 9. CDR3 DNA: TGTGCCAGCAATCCGGGACAGGGTGTCGCTGGAAACACCATATATTTT. Amino acid sequence: CASNPGQGVAGNTIYF.

For the CDR3, the DNA is TGTGCCAGCACCCTAAGACTAGCTAATGAGCAGTTCTTC. As protein: CASTLRLANEQFF. The chain uses TRBV13 and TRBJ2-1; 7 positions match TRBD2. Germline trimming cut 7 bases from V and 7 bases from J; bases unmatched to any gene: 7. Germline V gives CDR1 PRHDT, CDR2 FYEKMQ (reference sequence). The CDR3 length is 13 residues.

This chain joins TRBV6-5 and TRBJ2-1, with unresolved D. The V end was cut by 8 bases, the J end by 9 bases, with 14 bases between. CDR3 size: 12 residues. Germline loops: CDR1 MNHEY, CDR2 SVGAGI. The CDR3 reads CASGASRSEQFF. The CDR3 region has the DNA TGTGCCAGCGGTGCATCTCGGAGTGAGCAGTTCTTC.

The V and J genes are TRBV28 and TRBJ2-5; TRBD1 matches at 7 bases. The CDR3 extends over 14 amino acids. V trimming: 5 bases; J trimming: 2 bases; junction bases outside the gene matches: 5. The germline V gene has CDR1 MDHEN and CDR2 SYDVKM. As DNA, the CDR3 is TGTGCCAGCAGTCCCTACAGGGGTCAAGAGACCCAGTACTTC. It yields the protein CASSPYRGQETQYF.

The chain employs TRBV27 and TRBJ2-1; 7 bases match TRBD2. With V trimmed by 11 bases and J by 4 bases, 11 bases remained unmatched. This CDR3 has 14 residues. In germline, CDR1 is MNHEY, CDR2 SMNVEV (reference sequence). The CDR3 loop is CASAGGSFYNEQFF. The CDR3 DNA reads TGTGCCTCCGCAGGCGGGAGCTTTTACAATGAGCAGTTCTTC.

The table lists this clone with a few counts. V usage is TRBV25-1 and J usage is TRBJ2-4; 9 positions match TRBD1. The J segment lost 2 bases and the V segment lost 6 bases, leaving 11 bases of the junction unmatched. CDR1 is MGHDK, CDR2 SYGVNS, per germline. The CDR3 has 17 amino acids. The CDR3 reads CASSPPPQGATKNIQYF. CDR3 DNA sequence: TGTGCCAGCAGCCCACCCCCACAGGGGGCAACCAAAAACATTCAGTACTTC.

This chain connects TRBV4-3 to TRBJ2-1; 9 nucleotides line up with TRBD2. The CDR3 is made up of 14 amino acids. In germline, CDR1 is LGHNA, CDR2 YSLEER. The ends lost 0 bases at V and 15 bases at J; junction bases unmatched: 9. Here the CDR3 reads CASSQEGGGLATFF. CDR3 nucleotide sequence: TGCGCCAGCAGCCAAGAGGGCGGGGGACTAGCAACGTTCTTC.

This chain links TRBV7-2 with TRBJ2-7, with 8 bases lining up with TRBD2. Germline CDR1 SGHTA, CDR2 FQGNSA. V was clipped by 3 bases and J by 3 bases; unmatched bases: 4. The length of the CDR3 is 14 residues. CDR3 residues: CASSFSGSSYEQYF. In DNA form, the CDR3 reads TGTGCCAGCAGCTTCAGCGGGAGTAGCTACGAGCAGTACTTC.